This T cell receptor beta chain was captured by sequencing in a study of cytomegalovirus exposure and HLA in healthy donors. Across the study: Among 398 genotyped donors, about 83% fell in the Caucasian-associated ancestry cluster.

Study-level results: Roughly uniform depth of sequencing across donors was assumed in presence/absence analyses.

As for this clone: Antigen specificity is unknown.

The PCR had 60 Vbeta and 13 Jbeta primers. Original methodology: Per a later analysis, the number of unique TCR beta chains was about 80 million, of which roughly 11 million were shared. Profiling relied on immunoSEQ multiplex PCR, and the TCRdb table lists in-frame clones only, not all of them. For V, J and clone size, that table is used; D and trimming come from the DNA. The sample consists of around 150,000 clones, about 72% of them appearing once. Whereas donors were nominally healthy upon sampling, unrecorded immune exposures were probable. Sequencing used PBMCs. The receptor was derived from a man between 60 and 70 years old in good health and CMV-seronegative.

The CDR3 DNA follows: TGTGCCAGCAGCCGCGGGGGCTCCTACAATGAGCAGTTCTTC. Protein sequence: CASSRGGSYNEQFF. The rearrangement uses TRBV7-9 and TRBJ2-1; 7 nucleotides match TRBD2. Germline CDR1 and CDR2: SEHNR and FQNEAQ (reference sequence). The J segment lost 0 bases and the V segment lost 5 bases, leaving 1 base of the junction unmatched. This CDR3 has 14 amino acids.